These 11 T cell receptor beta chains were all obtained from the same sample, sequenced in a study of cytomegalovirus exposure and HLA in healthy donors (TCRdb year 2017). The library was generated by the immunoSEQ multiplex PCR assay. The multiplex PCR relied on a mix of 60 forward primers for TCR Vbeta segments and 13 reverse primers for TCR Jbeta segments. Sourced from immuneACCESS, this table was stored by TCRdb with only in-frame sequences that have V and J called. A share of the clones is absent; for the studies checked, an unresolved V gene accounts for under half, and the remainder has no known explanation. Here the sample has approximately 130,000 clones; around 75% occur a single time. Jointly, the top ten make up about 3.4% of the sample. The sample consisted of PBMCs. These receptors all stem from a man aged 30 to 39 in good health and CMV-seronegative.

This clone was counted a few times. The chain has TRBV27 and TRBJ2-5; 8 nucleotides line up with TRBD2. The V and J ends lost 7 bases and 7 bases, in that order; junction bases with no gene match: 5. Germline V lookup: CDR1 MNHEY, CDR2 SMNVEV (reference sequence). The CDR3 runs 12 residues. CDR3 nucleotide sequence: TGTGCCAGCAAGACTAGCGCGGGGACCCAGTACTTC. It yields the protein CASKTSAGTQYF.

The genes are TRBV7-9 and TRBJ2-3; TRBD2 agrees at 14 bases. The CDR3 runs to 18 residues. The germline gives CDR1 SEHNR, CDR2 FQNEAQ (reference sequence). The V segment lost 5 bases and the J segment 1 base; nucleotides outside the gene matches: 8. The CDR3 DNA is TGTGCCAGCAGCCCGCGGGCGACTAGCGGGAGGGGCACAGATACGCAGTATTTT. It specifies CASSPRATSGRGTDTQYF.

V gene TRBV5-1 combines with J gene TRBJ1-1; maybe TRBD1 (5 bases). Deletions cut 5 bases from V and 0 bases from J, with 8 bases between. Per the germline V gene, CDR1 is SGHRS and CDR2 is YFSETQ. CDR3 length equals 13 residues. DNA for the CDR3: TGCGCCAGCAGTGCCAGGGTGAACACTGAAGCTTTCTTT. It is translated as CASSARVNTEAFF.

This clone was detected once. V is TRBV5-1 and J is TRBJ2-6; a possible D gene is TRBD2 (5 bases). V lost 0 bases and J lost 0, with 13 bases in between. The CDR3 has 18 residues. Germline CDR1 SGHRS, CDR2 YFSETQ. CDR3: CASSLEEAVSSGANVLTF. CDR3 sequence (DNA): TGCGCCAGCAGCTTGGAGGAGGCTGTGAGCTCTGGGGCCAACGTCCTGACTTTC. Full variable domain (remainder filled in from reference TRBV5-1 and TRBJ2-6): KAGVTQTPRYLIKTRGQQVTLSCSPISGHRSVSWYQQTPGQGLQFLFEYFSETQRNKGNFPGRFSGRQFSNSRSEMNVSTLELGDSALYLCASSLEEAVSSGANVLTFGAGSRLTVL.

The chain recombines TRBV28 with TRBJ2-7, with D possibly TRBD1 on 5 matching bases. CDR3 size: 13 residues. Germline loops: CDR1 MDHEN, CDR2 SYDVKM. V was trimmed by 3 bases and J by 5 bases, leaving 11 bases between them. CDR3 sequence (DNA): TGTGCCAGCAGTTTCAGCCCAGGGAACGAGCAGTACTTC. Residues: CASSFSPGNEQYF.

The chain couples TRBV27 to TRBJ2-2; 12 nucleotides match TRBD2. CDR3 length equals 21 residues. The V segment lost 1 base and the J segment 7 bases; nucleotides outside the gene matches: 19. Per the germline V gene, CDR1 is MNHEY and CDR2 is SMNVEV (reference sequence). CDR3 DNA sequence: TGTGCCAGCAGTTTATACCGCGGGACGGTGCAGGGACTAGCGGGTTTCGGGGAGCTGTTTTTT. This gives the protein CASSLYRGTVQGLAGFGELFF.

This clone was seen more than once but under ten times. The chain employs TRBV4-3 and TRBJ1-5, with TRBD1 matching over 8 bases. Germline CDR1 and CDR2: LGHNA and YSLEER. This CDR3 comprises 16 residues. Trimming at V came to 0 bases and at J to 7 bases, leaving 8 bases not matched to a gene. DNA for the CDR3: TGCGCCAGCAGCCAAGAAATGACAGGGGTGGGCCAGCCCCAGCATTTT. Protein sequence: CASSQEMTGVGQPQHF.

This sequence joins TRBV4-2 and TRBJ2-5; a possible D gene is TRBD1 (6 bases). The CDR3 is made up of 15 amino acids. Germline CDR1 and CDR2: LGHNA and YNFKEQ. Trimming left V 1 base short and J 3 bases short, with 12 bases between. The CDR3 region is CASSQGLTGEETQYF. The DNA for the CDR3 is TGTGCCAGCAGCCAAGGTTTGACAGGAGAAGAGACCCAGTACTTC.

This clone was counted once. This rearrangement joins TRBV29-1 to TRBJ2-7; D is possibly TRBD2 (5 bases). This CDR3 spans 14 amino acids. The germline CDR1 and CDR2 sequences are SQVTM and ANQGSEA. Trimming cost V 7 bases and J 4 bases, with 20 bases left between them. The CDR3 DNA follows: TGCAGCGCGGCTATCGGGAATCGGGGATACGAGCAGTACTTC. It yields the protein CSAAIGNRGYEQYF.

J is TRBJ2-7 and V is TRBV7-8, with D possibly matching TRBD1 (5 bases). Germline V CDR1 and CDR2: SGHVS, FQNEAQ. Trimming removed 2 bases at V and 0 bases at J, with 8 bases between. The CDR3 covers 14 residues. The chain's CDR3 is CASSLTGPSYEQYF. The CDR3 coding sequence is TGTGCCAGCAGCTTAACAGGCCCCTCCTACGAGCAGTACTTC.

The chain recombines TRBV7-9 with TRBJ2-2, with D possibly being TRBD1 (6 bases). Trimming removed 4 bases at V and 2 bases at J, with 11 bases between. Germline CDR1 SEHNR, CDR2 FQNEAQ (reference sequence). This CDR3 is 15 amino acids long. CDR3: CASSSPGQNTGELFF. The CDR3 DNA reads as TGTGCCAGCAGCTCACCGGGACAAAACACCGGGGAGCTGTTTTTT.